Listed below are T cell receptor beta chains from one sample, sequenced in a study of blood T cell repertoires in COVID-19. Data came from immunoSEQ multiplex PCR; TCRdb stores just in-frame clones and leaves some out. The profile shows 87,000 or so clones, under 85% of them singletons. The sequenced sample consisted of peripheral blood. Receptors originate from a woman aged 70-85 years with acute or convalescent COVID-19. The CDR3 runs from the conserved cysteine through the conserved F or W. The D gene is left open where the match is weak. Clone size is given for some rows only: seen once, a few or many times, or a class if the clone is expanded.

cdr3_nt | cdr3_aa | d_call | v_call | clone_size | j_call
TGCGCCAGCAGCGCCACCGGACTCCTGGGGGGGGATGAGCAGTTCTTC | CASSATGLLGGDEQFF | TRBD2 | TRBV5-1 | NA | TRBJ2-1
TGTGCCAGCGGTGGACAGGGGTCCGTTCCAGAGCAGTACTTC | CASGGQGSVPEQYF | TRBD1 | TRBV2 | NA | TRBJ2-7
TGTGCCAGCAGCGAAGGACTAGCGGGATCGAACACCGGGGAGCTGTTTTTT | CASSEGLAGSNTGELFF | TRBD2 | TRBV3-1/TRBV3-2 | NA | TRBJ2-2
TGTGCCAGCAGTTCCGCTGGGCGCTATGGCTACACCTTC | CASSSAGRYGYTF | NA | TRBV6-1 | NA | TRBJ1-2
TGTGCTAGTGGTTTACTCAACGAGCAGTACTTC | CASGLLNEQYF | NA | TRBV12-5 | once | TRBJ2-7
TGTGCTAGCAGCCTAGGAGAGGGCGCCTACGAGCAGTACTTC | CASSLGEGAYEQYF | NA | TRBV7-7 | NA | TRBJ2-7
TGTGCCAGCAGTGAACGGTGGGGGGGCACAGATACGCAGTATTTT | CASSERWGGTDTQYF | NA | TRBV6-1 | NA | TRBJ2-3
TGTGCCAGCAGTCCCCTCTACGGGACAGGGGCACACAATGAGCAGTTCTTC | CASSPLYGTGAHNEQFF | TRBD1 | TRBV6-6 | once | TRBJ2-1
TGTGCCAGCAGCTTAGGACTAGCGGGGGGCAGAGGAGATACGCAGTATTTT | CASSLGLAGGRGDTQYF | TRBD2 | TRBV7-2 | NA | TRBJ2-3
TGTGCCAGTGCCGCGGGGATGAACACTGAAGCTTTCTTT | CASAAGMNTEAFF | NA | TRBV19 | NA | TRBJ1-1
TGCGCCAGCAGCTCGGACAGACAGGACTACGAGCAGTACTTC | CASSSDRQDYEQYF | NA | TRBV5-1 | NA | TRBJ2-7
TGTGCCAGTGCTGACAGGGCGGCCTACAATGAGCAGTTCTTC | CASADRAAYNEQFF | TRBD1 | TRBV19 | NA | TRBJ2-1
TGCAGCGTTGATGGGACTAGCGGGGGGGGAGGGACAGATACGCAGTATTTT | CSVDGTSGGGGTDTQYF | TRBD2 | TRBV29-1 | NA | TRBJ2-3
TGTGCCAGCAGCTGGGGGGGTTTGAGTGAAGCTTTCTTT | CASSWGGLSEAFF | NA | TRBV7-9 | NA | TRBJ1-1
TGTGCCAGCAGCATTAACCGGGACAGGGCTGGCTACACCTTC | CASSINRDRAGYTF | TRBD1 | TRBV7-8 | NA | TRBJ1-2
TGCGCCAGCAGCTTTCAGGGGGACCATGAAAAACTGTTTTTT | CASSFQGDHEKLFF | TRBD1 | TRBV5-1 | NA | TRBJ1-4
TGCGCCAGCAGCGTCATAGGGGAAGGCGGGGAGCTGTTTTTT | CASSVIGEGGELFF | NA | TRBV5-1 | NA | TRBJ2-2
TGTGCCAGCTCACCACCGGAGGTAAACATTCAGTACTTC | CASSPPEVNIQYF | NA | TRBV18 | NA | TRBJ2-4
TGTGCCAGTAGACCGCGGGGGGCGAACTACAATGAGCAGTTCTTC | CASRPRGANYNEQFF | TRBD2 | TRBV19 | NA | TRBJ2-1
TGTGCCAGCAGGGACAGGTCCTATGGCTACACCTTC | CASRDRSYGYTF | TRBD1 | TRBV12-3/TRBV12-4 | NA | TRBJ1-2
TGTGCCAGCAGCTTGGAAGCCGCCCCCACTGAAGCTTTCTTT | CASSLEAAPTEAFF | NA | TRBV5-8 | NA | TRBJ1-1
TGTGCCAGCACCGTCCTGAATCAGCCCCAGCATTTT | CASTVLNQPQHF | NA | TRBV7-8 | NA | TRBJ1-5
TGTGCCAGTAGTACTACGGAGACAGTTAGCAATCAGCCCCAGCATTTT | CASSTTETVSNQPQHF | NA | TRBV19 | NA | TRBJ1-5
TGTGCCAGCAGCCGTAGCGGGGGGGCGGATACGCAGTATTTT | CASSRSGGADTQYF | TRBD2 | TRBV14 | NA | TRBJ2-3
TGTGCCATCAGTGGTCTTACTAACTATGGCTACACCTTC | CAISGLTNYGYTF | NA | TRBV10-3 | NA | TRBJ1-2
TGTGCCAGCAGCGGATTCAAAAAGAAGCCCGGGGAAAAACTGTTTTTT | CASSGFKKKPGEKLFF | NA | TRBV11-2 | few | TRBJ1-4
TGCGCCAGCAGCTTGGACGGGTACAACTATGGCTACACCTTC | CASSLDGYNYGYTF | NA | TRBV5-1 | NA | TRBJ1-2
TGCAGTGCTAGACTCGTCGATACGCAGTATTTT | CSARLVDTQYF | NA | TRBV20-1 | NA | TRBJ2-3
TGTGCCAGCAGACTATACAATGAGCAGTTCTTC | CASRLYNEQFF | NA | TRBV2 | NA | TRBJ2-1